A selection of T cell receptor beta chains follows, all from one sample in a study of Ad26.COV2.S vaccination and SARS-CoV-2 variants. This table comes from immunoSEQ multiplex PCR, and its TCRdb copy is limited to in-frame clones, with some not included. The table includes fewer than 400,000 clones, 85% to 90% detected once. The specimen was peripheral blood, collected in a trial of Ad26.COV2.S vaccine versus placebo. All receptors derive from a person between 18 and 65 years old who received the Ad26.COV2.S COVID-19 vaccine or a placebo. Each CDR3 is given without its conserved first and last residue. The order of the fields is CDR3 protein, J gene, V gene, CDR3 length.

cdr3_aa: ASRPGTTGELF
j_call: TRBJ2-2
v_call: TRBV25-1
cdr3_length: 11

cdr3_aa: ASSLLETFFTDGTNEKLF
j_call: TRBJ1-4
v_call: TRBV14
cdr3_length: 18

cdr3_aa: ASSAIPSGELF
j_call: TRBJ2-2
v_call: TRBV9
cdr3_length: 11

cdr3_aa: ASTPGVNTGELF
j_call: TRBJ2-2
v_call: TRBV27
cdr3_length: 12

cdr3_aa: ASSSRQLEAF
j_call: TRBJ1-1
v_call: TRBV6-2/TRBV6-3
cdr3_length: 10

cdr3_aa: SARVSETQY
j_call: TRBJ2-5
v_call: TRBV29-1
cdr3_length: 9

cdr3_aa: ASTYWNEQF
j_call: TRBJ2-1
v_call: TRBV12-3/TRBV12-4
cdr3_length: 9

cdr3_aa: ASSLKMTDTQY
j_call: TRBJ2-3
v_call: TRBV13
cdr3_length: 11

cdr3_aa: ASSLGLTYEQY
j_call: TRBJ2-7
v_call: TRBV27
cdr3_length: 11

cdr3_aa: ASSFDLAGGPGEYEQY
j_call: TRBJ2-7
v_call: TRBV5-8
cdr3_length: 16

cdr3_aa: ARGLAGGTYNEQF
j_call: TRBJ2-1
v_call: TRBV2
cdr3_length: 13

cdr3_aa: ASTPVGTAYSGANVLT
j_call: TRBJ2-6
v_call: TRBV7-2
cdr3_length: 16

cdr3_aa: ASSLQRGFYNEQF
j_call: TRBJ2-1
v_call: TRBV27
cdr3_length: 13

cdr3_aa: ASGLVGEDTEAF
j_call: TRBJ1-1
v_call: TRBV12-5
cdr3_length: 12

cdr3_aa: ASSHAGQKYNGYT
j_call: TRBJ1-2
v_call: TRBV3-1/TRBV3-2
cdr3_length: 13

cdr3_aa: ASSPGLAGGVEQF
j_call: TRBJ2-1
v_call: TRBV6-2/TRBV6-3
cdr3_length: 13

cdr3_aa: ASSQEGGWNNEQF
j_call: TRBJ2-1
v_call: TRBV4-3
cdr3_length: 13

cdr3_aa: ASSETGTYGYT
j_call: TRBJ1-2
v_call: TRBV9
cdr3_length: 11

cdr3_aa: ASSSWTITGELF
j_call: TRBJ2-2
v_call: TRBV7-2
cdr3_length: 12

cdr3_aa: ASSVGLAYEQF
j_call: TRBJ2-1
v_call: TRBV7-2
cdr3_length: 11

cdr3_aa: ASSRPSGTPLGYEQY
j_call: TRBJ2-7
v_call: TRBV6-6
cdr3_length: 15

cdr3_aa: ASSLQVGTEAF
j_call: TRBJ1-1
v_call: TRBV12-3/TRBV12-4
cdr3_length: 11

cdr3_aa: ARQGARDEQF
j_call: TRBJ2-1
v_call: TRBV2
cdr3_length: 10

cdr3_aa: ATSDSGAGANVLT
j_call: TRBJ2-6
v_call: TRBV24-1
cdr3_length: 13

cdr3_aa: ASSVPTSGEDTQY
j_call: TRBJ2-3
v_call: TRBV9
cdr3_length: 13

cdr3_aa: ASSYHLAGGLYYEQY
j_call: TRBJ2-7
v_call: TRBV6-2/TRBV6-3
cdr3_length: 15

cdr3_aa: ASSFGDRDTQY
j_call: TRBJ2-3
v_call: TRBV28
cdr3_length: 11

cdr3_aa: ASSIQGMNYGYT
j_call: TRBJ1-2
v_call: TRBV19
cdr3_length: 12

cdr3_aa: ASSVHFRDSLISTTNEKLF
j_call: TRBJ1-4
v_call: TRBV10-1
cdr3_length: 19

cdr3_aa: ASSGQEILSYNEQF
j_call: TRBJ2-1
v_call: TRBV27
cdr3_length: 14

cdr3_aa: ASSQEDSMNTEAF
j_call: TRBJ1-1
v_call: TRBV4-3
cdr3_length: 13

cdr3_aa: ASSPPGDRTGELF
j_call: TRBJ2-2
v_call: TRBV18
cdr3_length: 13

cdr3_aa: SVVSRTGITEAF
j_call: TRBJ1-1
v_call: TRBV29-1
cdr3_length: 12

cdr3_aa: ASSYDTAVYGYT
j_call: TRBJ1-2
v_call: TRBV7-9
cdr3_length: 12

cdr3_aa: SASVLKVGTDTQY
j_call: TRBJ2-3
v_call: TRBV20-1
cdr3_length: 13

cdr3_aa: AYNSGTENTGELF
j_call: TRBJ2-2
v_call: TRBV30
cdr3_length: 13